This TCR beta chain was obtained from a study of glioma-infiltrating T cells after dendritic cell vaccination (dated by TCRdb to 2016 to 2017). In terms of the full investigation: Of the roughly 15 glioblastoma patients in the cohort, all drawn from Phase I and II dendritic cell vaccination trials, 9 were newly diagnosed and 6 had recurrent disease. Between about 2002 and 2012, the patients were given dendritic cell vaccination pulsed with autologous tumor lysate. The vaccine was prepared from monocyte-derived dendritic cells that were cultured for seven days with IL-4 and GM-CSF and then pulsed overnight with autologous tumor lysate. Each patient was given three intradermal dendritic cell vaccine injections, spaced two weeks apart, in the arm below the axilla. In glioblastoma patients vaccinated with dendritic cells, deep sequencing of TCR beta CDR3 regions served to measure the amount of tumor-infiltrating lymphocytes and to compare repertoires between tumor and blood. Survival after dendritic cell vaccination was correlated with TCR sequencing metrics, such as TIL content and the overlap between tumor and blood repertoires.

Study-wide findings and limitations: The three-group TCR overlap response model was described as speculative and requiring prospective validation. After dendritic cell vaccination, a higher estimated pretreatment TIL content predicted longer time to progression and longer overall survival. TCR clonality showed no direct relationship with survival, which suggests that a diverse polyclonal response may matter. The cohort was small and heterogeneous, few patients had complete blood and tumor sets, and even fewer had initial-recurrent tumor pairs.

The immunoSEQ assay amplified TCRB CDR3 regions from roughly 2 micrograms of genomic DNA, or from all available DNA when less than that amount was available. The multiplex PCR relied on 60 forward primers for TCR V beta segments and 13 reverse primers for J beta segments. Synthetic control templates were spiked into each sample at limiting dilution to estimate reads per starting template. The Illumina HiSeq System generated sequencing reads of 87 bp. On the study's bioinformatics: To remove PCR and sequencing errors, closely related sequences were merged with a nearest neighbor algorithm. TCR overlap was defined as the percentage of unique tumor TCR beta sequences that were also found in the peripheral blood of the same patient. TCRdb obtained this table from immuneACCESS and retained in-frame rearrangements with V and J assigned. These tables miss some clones; where compared with another copy, unresolved V genes account for less than half of the shortfall, and the remainder is unexplained. V and J calls and clone size are those listed in that table; D and trimming were worked out from the DNA. The sample table contains roughly 80,000 clones; only one count was recorded for about 90% of them. In total, the top ten clones hold approximately 3.4% of the sample.

Points on this clone: Its recognized antigen is unknown. Base qualities were left out, and no much larger clone turns up one base away.

Patients were selected for having adequate residual fresh-frozen tumor tissue and more than two years of available survival data. An isocitrate dehydrogenase mutation was not carried by any of the glioblastoma patients, although molecular status was otherwise variable. PBMC collection took place before vaccination, two weeks after the third vaccination, and at tumor progression if progression occurred. Genomic DNA was extracted with the Qiagen DNeasy Blood extraction Kit. CDR1 and CDR2 are read off the germline V gene as SGHTS and YDEGEE. The CDR3 spans 15 residues, from the cysteine through the phenylalanine. Only CDR3 DNA remains: 45 bases, in frame from the first base. Here V drops 4 bases and J drops 1 base, and the junction holds 6 bases not matched to any gene.

This material consisted of blood, taken before dendritic cell vaccination. The clonotype was recovered from a human donor with glioblastoma. The rearranged segments are TRBV5-8 and TRBJ2-5, with TRBD2 matching 8 junction bases. CDR3 reads: CASSRGAGVQETQYF. At the DNA level, the sequence is TGTGCCAGCAGCCGCGGAGCGGGGGTCCAAGAGACCCAGTACTTC.